This is a list of T cell receptor beta chains from one sample in a study of T cell responses to AZD1222 COVID-19 vaccine. Sequencing used immunoSEQ multiplex PCR; TCRdb keeps in-frame clones, though not all of them. Of around 71,000 clones detected, 80% to 85% appear once; the ten largest clones hold approximately 2.9%. This sample comprised peripheral blood, obtained on day 0 of AZD1222 vaccination. The receptors here all came from an adult in good health. Both conserved end residues are part of each CDR3. A D gene is named only where the DNA matches it firmly. The size entry is marked missing in some rows and otherwise reads once, few, many or a size class.

v_gene	j_gene	d_gene	abundance	CDR3aa	CDR3nt
TRBV6-5	TRBJ2-7	.	.	CASSPGVTPNEQYF	TGTGCCAGCAGCCCCGGGGTTACCCCTAACGAGCAGTACTTC
TRBV5-6	TRBJ1-1	.	.	CASSFRISMNTEAFF	TGTGCCAGCAGCTTCAGGATCTCCATGAACACTGAAGCTTTCTTT
TRBV29-1	TRBJ2-7	TRBD2	.	CSVASGLTYEQYF	TGCAGCGTTGCTAGCGGACTGACCTACGAGCAGTACTTC
TRBV7-9	TRBJ2-6	.	.	CASSVWTAISGANVLTF	TGTGCCAGCAGCGTATGGACAGCCATCTCTGGGGCCAACGTCCTGACTTTC
TRBV7-9	TRBJ1-1	.	few	CASSLGGLGTEAFF	TGTGCCAGCAGCTTAGGGGGCCTGGGCACTGAAGCTTTCTTT
TRBV7-2	TRBJ1-3	.	once	CASSLGVTTGNTIYF	TGTGCCAGCAGCTTAGGTGTCACAACGGGAAACACCATATATTTT
TRBV27	TRBJ1-5	.	.	CASSLQAEHQPQHF	TGTGCCAGCAGTCTGCAGGCTGAGCATCAGCCCCAGCATTTT
TRBV3-1/TRBV3-2	TRBJ2-3	TRBD1	.	CASQAVGQGPSDTQYF	TGTGCCAGCCAAGCCGTTGGACAGGGACCCTCAGATACGCAGTATTTT
TRBV19	TRBJ1-5	TRBD1	.	CASSPGQVLNQPQHF	TGTGCCAGTAGTCCGGGACAGGTTCTCAATCAGCCCCAGCATTTT
TRBV12-3/TRBV12-4	TRBJ2-1	.	.	CASSSGAYNEQFF	TGTGCCAGCAGTTCCGGGGCATACAATGAGCAGTTCTTC
TRBV9	TRBJ1-1	.	.	CASSVAGTPIGEAFF	TGTGCCAGCAGCGTAGCTGGGACACCGATCGGTGAAGCTTTCTTT
TRBV7-3	TRBJ2-7	TRBD2	.	CASSLGTSGSYEQYF	TGTGCCAGCAGCTTAGGGACTAGCGGCTCCTACGAGCAGTACTTC
TRBV6-5	TRBJ2-7	.	.	CASSRGRVGSYEQYF	TGTGCCAGCAGTAGGGGCAGGGTAGGCTCCTACGAGCAGTACTTC
TRBV25-1	TRBJ1-6	.	.	CASSVTSARSYNSPLHF	TGTGCCAGCAGTGTGACTTCTGCCCGCTCCTATAATTCACCCCTCCACTTT
TRBV4-1	TRBJ2-3	.	.	CASSQVLPTDTQYF	TGCGCCAGCAGCCAAGTCTTACCCACAGATACGCAGTATTTT
TRBV7-8	TRBJ2-1	TRBD2	many	CASSLSGRYNEQFF	TGTGCCAGCAGCTTAAGCGGGAGATACAATGAGCAGTTCTTC
TRBV15	TRBJ2-3	TRBD1	once	CATSRVGGTGQYF	TGTGCCACCAGCAGAGTCGGCGGGACAGGGCAGTATTTT
TRBV5-1	TRBJ2-6	.	.	CASSSSGTGANVLTF	TGCGCCAGCAGCTCTTCAGGCACTGGGGCCAACGTCCTGACTTTC
TRBV11-3	TRBJ2-1	.	.	CASSRSTLELNEQFF	TGTGCCAGCAGCCGTTCGACCCTAGAATTAAATGAGCAGTTCTTC
TRBV5-6	TRBJ1-5	.	.	CASSPSGGPSNQPQHF	TGTGCCAGCAGCCCCTCCGGGGGACCTAGCAATCAGCCCCAGCATTTT
TRBV11-1	TRBJ2-3	TRBD1	.	CASSPGQGRTDTQYF	TGTGCCAGCAGCCCGGGACAGGGGAGGACAGATACGCAGTATTTT
TRBV7-9	TRBJ2-7	.	few	CASSLFEGSHYEQYF	TGTGCCAGCAGCTTATTTGAGGGATCCCACTACGAGCAGTACTTC
TRBV9	TRBJ2-6	.	.	CASSFQGPGANVLTF	TGTGCCAGCAGCTTTCAGGGCCCTGGGGCCAACGTCCTGACTTTC
TRBV2	TRBJ2-3	.	few	CASSPGWAGSTDTQYF	TGTGCCAGCAGTCCCGGTTGGGCAGGCAGCACAGATACGCAGTATTTT
TRBV19	TRBJ1-4	.	.	CASNSGGDNEKLFF	TGTGCCAGTAATTCTGGAGGAGATAATGAAAAACTGTTTTTT
TRBV30	TRBJ1-1	.	few	CAWSEDGDTEAFF	TGTGCCTGGAGTGAAGACGGGGACACTGAAGCTTTCTTT
TRBV5-6	TRBJ2-5	.	.	CASTLRLGETQYF	TGTGCCAGCACCCTCAGGTTGGGGGAGACCCAGTACTTC
TRBV7-2	TRBJ1-1	.	few	CASSYQGGDTEAFF	TGTGCCAGCAGCTACCAAGGGGGAGACACTGAAGCTTTCTTT
TRBV5-8	TRBJ1-3	TRBD1	once	CASREPGGSGNTIYF	TGTGCCAGCAGGGAACCAGGGGGCTCTGGAAACACCATATATTTT
TRBV10-3	TRBJ2-3	TRBD2	.	CAISEKRDTDTQYF	TGTGCCATCAGTGAGAAGCGGGACACAGATACGCAGTATTTT
TRBV4-1	TRBJ1-3	.	.	CASSQEIGFGGNTIYF	TGCGCCAGCAGCCAAGAGATCGGGTTTGGTGGAAACACCATATATTTT
TRBV4-2	TRBJ1-1	.	.	CASSQEGSNTEAFF	TGTGCCAGCAGCCAAGAGGGGAGTAACACTGAAGCTTTCTTT
TRBV2	TRBJ2-5	TRBD2	.	CASSDGGGSVGTRETQYF	TGTGCCAGCAGTGATGGCGGGGGTTCTGTAGGGACTCGGGAGACCCAGTACTTC
TRBV7-9	TRBJ2-7	TRBD1	.	CASSLARRDRGLYEQYF	TGTGCCAGCAGCTTAGCACGCCGGGACAGGGGTTTGTACGAGCAGTACTTC
TRBV10-3	TRBJ1-2	.	.	CAISADVSYGYTF	TGTGCCATCAGTGCGGACGTGTCCTATGGCTACACCTTC
TRBV5-1	TRBJ1-2	TRBD1	.	CASSSGTDYGYTF	TGCGCCAGCAGCTCAGGGACAGACTATGGCTACACCTTC
TRBV7-2	TRBJ2-7	TRBD2	.	CASSLVSGSVYEQYF	TGTGCCAGCAGCTTAGTGAGCGGGAGCGTGTACGAGCAGTACTTC
TRBV7-3	TRBJ2-3	TRBD1	.	CASSLNGQGSTDTQYF	TGTGCCAGCAGCTTAAACGGACAGGGGAGCACAGATACGCAGTATTTT
TRBV27	TRBJ2-7	.	.	CASSLSNTRVWYF	TGTGCCAGCAGTTTATCGAACACCAGGGTTTGGTACTTC
TRBV5-1	TRBJ2-1	TRBD1	few	CASSLEGQGTFGVRNEQFF	TGCGCCAGCAGCTTGGAGGGACAGGGCACCTTCGGGGTTCGCAATGAGCAGTTCTTC
TRBV7-9	TRBJ1-4	.	.	CASSFLSGRNEKLFF	TGTGCCAGCAGCTTTCTCTCTGGACGTAATGAAAAACTGTTTTTT
TRBV11-2	TRBJ1-2	TRBD1	few	CASSFQGAGGYTF	TGTGCCAGCAGCTTTCAGGGGGCGGGTGGCTACACCTTC
TRBV2	TRBJ1-5	.	.	CASSGLRGSNQPQHF	TGTGCCAGCAGTGGGCTCAGGGGTAGCAATCAGCCCCAGCATTTT
TRBV2	TRBJ1-1	.	.	CAVGGRDTEAFF	TGTGCCGTGGGGGGTCGAGACACTGAAGCTTTCTTT
TRBV7-2	TRBJ2-7	.	few	CASSNWGQGPSYEQYF	TGTGCCAGCAGCAATTGGGGCCAGGGTCCTTCCTACGAGCAGTACTTC
TRBV7-2	TRBJ2-7	TRBD2	.	CASSSGGRLRYEQYF	TGTGCCAGCAGCTCGGGAGGGCGGCTGCGATACGAGCAGTACTTC
TRBV2	TRBJ1-5	.	.	CASRRDTGNSNQPQHF	TGTGCCAGCAGACGTGACACGGGCAATAGCAATCAGCCCCAGCATTTT
TRBV5-6	TRBJ2-3	TRBD2	.	CASSPQAGRRADTQYF	TGTGCCAGCAGCCCACAAGCGGGGAGGAGGGCAGATACGCAGTATTTT
TRBV7-9	TRBJ1-1	.	.	CASSFGGPTEAFF	TGTGCCAGCAGCTTCGGGGGCCCCACTGAAGCTTTCTTT
TRBV6-5	TRBJ2-2	TRBD1	.	CASRAGQGGTGELFF	TGTGCCAGCAGGGCCGGACAGGGGGGGACCGGGGAGCTGTTTTTT
TRBV11-2	TRBJ1-4	.	few	CASSYSRSGLGKEKLFF	TGTGCCAGCAGCTATTCTCGCTCGGGGTTAGGGAAGGAAAAACTGTTTTTT
TRBV20-1	TRBJ2-5	TRBD1	.	CSASGDRGSPETQYF	TGCAGTGCTAGTGGGGACAGGGGGTCCCCAGAGACCCAGTACTTC
TRBV4-1	TRBJ2-1	.	.	CASSQAGSNEQFF	TGCGCCAGCAGCCAAGCGGGGAGCAATGAGCAGTTCTTC
TRBV27	TRBJ2-7	TRBD1	.	CASSPSRDRAYEQYF	TGTGCCAGCAGTCCCTCCCGGGACAGGGCCTACGAGCAGTACTTC
TRBV5-1	TRBJ2-7	TRBD2	.	CASSSTSGSYEQYF	TGCGCCAGCAGCTCGACTAGCGGGAGTTACGAGCAGTACTTC
TRBV2	TRBJ1-3	.	few	CASSPGDGNTIYF	TGTGCCAGCTCCCCGGGCGATGGAAACACCATATATTTT
TRBV4-3	TRBJ2-7	TRBD2	once	CASSQSPSGGDFTYEQYF	TGCGCCAGCAGCCAAAGCCCTAGCGGGGGGGATTTTACCTACGAGCAGTACTTC
TRBV3-1/TRBV3-2	TRBJ1-2	.	.	CASSQAARDYGYTF	TGTGCCAGCAGCCAGGCCGCTAGGGACTATGGCTACACCTTC